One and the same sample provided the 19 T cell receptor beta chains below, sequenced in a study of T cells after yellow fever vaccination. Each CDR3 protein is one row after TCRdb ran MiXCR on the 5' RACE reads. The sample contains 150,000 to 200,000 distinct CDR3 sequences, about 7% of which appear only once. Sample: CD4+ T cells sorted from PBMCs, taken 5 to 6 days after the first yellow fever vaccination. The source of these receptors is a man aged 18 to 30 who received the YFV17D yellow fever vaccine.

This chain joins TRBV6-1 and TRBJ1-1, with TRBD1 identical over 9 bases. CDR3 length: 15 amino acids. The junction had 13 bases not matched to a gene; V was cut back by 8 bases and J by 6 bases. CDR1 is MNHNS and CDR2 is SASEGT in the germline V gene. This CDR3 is CASLHRQGVQAEAFF. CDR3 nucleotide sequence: TGTGCCAGCCTGCACCGACAGGGGGTCCAAGCTGAAGCTTTCTTT.

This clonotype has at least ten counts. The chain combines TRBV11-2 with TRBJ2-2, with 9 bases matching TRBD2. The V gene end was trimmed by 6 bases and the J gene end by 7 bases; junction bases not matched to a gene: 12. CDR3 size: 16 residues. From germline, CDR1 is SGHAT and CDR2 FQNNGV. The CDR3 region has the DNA TGTGCCAGCAGGCCGATCCGCGGGGGGGCCGGCGGGGAGCTGTTTTTT. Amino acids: CASRPIRGGAGGELFF.

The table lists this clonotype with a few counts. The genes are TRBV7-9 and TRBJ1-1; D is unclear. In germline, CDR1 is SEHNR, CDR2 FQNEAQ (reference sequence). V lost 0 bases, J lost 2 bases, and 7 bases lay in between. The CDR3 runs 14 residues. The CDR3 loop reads CASSLALINTEAFF. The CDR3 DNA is TGTGCCAGCAGCTTAGCGCTAATAAACACTGAAGCTTTCTTT. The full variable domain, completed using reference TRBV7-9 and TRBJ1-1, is DTGVSQNPRHKITKRGQNVTFRCDPISEHNRLYWYRQTLGQGPEFLTYFQNEAQLEKSRLLSDRFSAERPKGSFSTLEIQRTEQGDSAMYLCASSLALINTEAFFGQGTRLTVV.

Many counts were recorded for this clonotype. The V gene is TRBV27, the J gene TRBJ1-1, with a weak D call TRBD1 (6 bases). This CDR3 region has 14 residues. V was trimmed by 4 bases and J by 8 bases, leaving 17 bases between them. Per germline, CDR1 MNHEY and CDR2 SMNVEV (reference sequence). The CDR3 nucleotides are TGTGCCAGCAGTTCCCCGGACAGAGCCCCCGAAGCTTTCTTT. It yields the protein CASSSPDRAPEAFF.

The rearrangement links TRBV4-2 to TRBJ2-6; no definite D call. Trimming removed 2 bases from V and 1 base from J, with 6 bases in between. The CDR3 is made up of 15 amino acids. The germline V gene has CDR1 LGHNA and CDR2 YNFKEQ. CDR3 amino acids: CASSQRASGANVLTF. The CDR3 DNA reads TGTGCCAGCAGCCAAAGGGCTTCTGGGGCCAACGTCCTGACTTTC.

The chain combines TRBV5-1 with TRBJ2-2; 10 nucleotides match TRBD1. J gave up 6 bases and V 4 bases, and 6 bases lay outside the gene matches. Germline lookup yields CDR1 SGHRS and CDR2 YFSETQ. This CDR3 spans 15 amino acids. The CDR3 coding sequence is TGCGCCAGCAGCCAAGGGACAGGGGAATCCGGGGAGCTGTTTTTT. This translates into CASSQGTGESGELFF.

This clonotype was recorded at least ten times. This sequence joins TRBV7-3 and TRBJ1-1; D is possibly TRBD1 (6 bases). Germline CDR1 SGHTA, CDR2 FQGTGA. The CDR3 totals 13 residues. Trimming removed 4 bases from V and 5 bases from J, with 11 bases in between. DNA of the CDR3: TGTGCCAGCAGCTCAGACAGGAGGACTGAAGCTTTCTTT. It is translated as CASSSDRRTEAFF.

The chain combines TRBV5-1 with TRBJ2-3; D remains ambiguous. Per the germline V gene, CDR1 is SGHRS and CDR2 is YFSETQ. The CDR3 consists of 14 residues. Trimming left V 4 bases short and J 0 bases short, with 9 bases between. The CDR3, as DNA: TGCGCCAGCAGCACCTCCCTGAGCACAGATACGCAGTATTTT. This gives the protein CASSTSLSTDTQYF.

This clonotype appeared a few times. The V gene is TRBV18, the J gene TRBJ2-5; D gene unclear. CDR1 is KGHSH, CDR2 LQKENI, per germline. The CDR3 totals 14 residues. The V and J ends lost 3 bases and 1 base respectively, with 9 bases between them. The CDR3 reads CASSPRVGQETQYF. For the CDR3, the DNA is TGTGCCAGCTCACCTAGGGTAGGCCAAGAGACCCAGTACTTC.

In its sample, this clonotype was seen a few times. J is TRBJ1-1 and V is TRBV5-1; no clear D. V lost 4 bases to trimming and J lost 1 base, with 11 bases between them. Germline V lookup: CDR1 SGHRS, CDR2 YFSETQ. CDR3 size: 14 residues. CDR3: CASSLADPNTEAFF. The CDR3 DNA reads TGCGCCAGCAGCCTTGCGGACCCGAACACTGAAGCTTTCTTT.

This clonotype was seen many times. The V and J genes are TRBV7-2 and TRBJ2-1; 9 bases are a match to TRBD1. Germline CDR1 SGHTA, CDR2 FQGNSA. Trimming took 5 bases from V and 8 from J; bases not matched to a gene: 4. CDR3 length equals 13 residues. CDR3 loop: CASSPDRGDEQFF. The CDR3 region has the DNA TGTGCCAGCAGCCCAGACAGGGGGGATGAGCAGTTCTTC.

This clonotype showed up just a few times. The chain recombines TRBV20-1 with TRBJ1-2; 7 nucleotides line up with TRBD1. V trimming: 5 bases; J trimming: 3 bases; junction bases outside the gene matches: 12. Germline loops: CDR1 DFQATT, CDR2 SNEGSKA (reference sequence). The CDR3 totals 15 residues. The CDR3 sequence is CSAPRSDRADYGYTF. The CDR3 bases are TGCAGTGCTCCGAGAAGCGACAGGGCGGACTATGGCTACACCTTC.

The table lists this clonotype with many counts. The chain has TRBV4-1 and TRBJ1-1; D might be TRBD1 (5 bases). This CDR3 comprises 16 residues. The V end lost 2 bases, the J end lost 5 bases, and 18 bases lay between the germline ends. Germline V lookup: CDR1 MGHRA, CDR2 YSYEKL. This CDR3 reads CASSQFAGTPGTEAFF. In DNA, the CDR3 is TGCGCCAGCAGCCAATTCGCCGGGACCCCGGGGACTGAAGCTTTCTTT.

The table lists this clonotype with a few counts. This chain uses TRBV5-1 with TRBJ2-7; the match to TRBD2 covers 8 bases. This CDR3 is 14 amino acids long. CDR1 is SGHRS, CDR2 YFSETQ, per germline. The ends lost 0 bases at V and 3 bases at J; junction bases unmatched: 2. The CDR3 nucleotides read TGCGCCAGCAGCTTGGCTACTAGCGGCTACGAGCAGTACTTC. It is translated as CASSLATSGYEQYF.

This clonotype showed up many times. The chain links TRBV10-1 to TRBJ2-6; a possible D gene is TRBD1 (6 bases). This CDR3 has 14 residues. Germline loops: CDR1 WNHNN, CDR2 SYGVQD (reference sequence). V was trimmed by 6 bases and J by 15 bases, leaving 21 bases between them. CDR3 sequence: CASSGRAGEQALTF. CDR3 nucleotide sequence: TGCGCCAGCAGCGGTAGGGCAGGGGAACAGGCCCTGACTTTC.

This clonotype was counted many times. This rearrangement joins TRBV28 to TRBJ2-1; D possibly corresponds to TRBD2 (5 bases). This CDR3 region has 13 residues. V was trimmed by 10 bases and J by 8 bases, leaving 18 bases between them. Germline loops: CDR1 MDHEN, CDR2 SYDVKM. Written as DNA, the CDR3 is TGTGCCATCTCGCGAGGGTTTCGCGATGAGCAGTTCTTC. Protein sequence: CAISRGFRDEQFF.

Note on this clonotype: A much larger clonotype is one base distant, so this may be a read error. The CDR3 spells CAISPSGGVYYVQYF. The CDR3 DNA is TGTGCCATCAGTCCAAGCGGGGGGGTATATTACGTGCAGTATTTT. The V call is TRBV10-3, the J call TRBJ2-3; 10 positions match TRBD2. Germline V lookup: CDR1 ENHRY, CDR2 SYGVKD. This CDR3 has 15 residues. V lost 5 bases and J lost 11; bases outside the gene matches: 13.

The DNA for the CDR3 is TGCAGTGCTAGCCCCGAGGCAGATACGCAGTATTTT. It translates to CSASPEADTQYF. The chain carries TRBV20-1 and TRBJ2-3; D gene unclear. There are 12 residues in the CDR3. Per germline, CDR1 DFQATT and CDR2 SNEGSKA (reference sequence). The V end lost 3 bases, the J end lost 4 bases, and 8 bases lay between the germline ends.

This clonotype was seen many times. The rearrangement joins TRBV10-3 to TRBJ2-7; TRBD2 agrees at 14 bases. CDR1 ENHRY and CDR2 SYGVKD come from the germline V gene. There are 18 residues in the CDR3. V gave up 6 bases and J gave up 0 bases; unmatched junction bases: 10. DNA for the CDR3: TGTGCCATCAGATCAGGACTAGCGGGGGGCCTGAGCTCCTACGAGCAGTACTTC. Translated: CAIRSGLAGGLSSYEQYF.